A single sample is the source of the 29 T cell receptor beta chains below, sequenced in a study of spatial heterogeneity in lung cancer. The antigens these receptors bind are not known. Via MiXCR, TCRdb re-called the 5' RACE reads, giving one row per CDR3 protein. Of thousands of distinct CDR3 sequences listed, roughly 7% were seen once; the top ten hold roughly a sixth. Study findings and constraints: Mutation tallies in tumors tracked expanded intratumoral alpha and beta TCR counts.

Specified time point: sample taken at primary tumor resection. Sequencing was performed on lung tumor tissue, taken at surgery. These receptors originate from a female donor with early-stage non-small cell lung cancer.

This clonotype has at least ten counts. This beta chain turned up in a library designed for alpha chains; as an off-target read, its abundance says little. The V and J genes are TRBV28 and TRBJ2-2; weak D call: TRBD2 (5 bases). In germline, CDR1 is MDHEN, CDR2 SYDVKM. V was cut by 7 bases and J by 3 bases, with 15 bases left in between. This CDR3 is 15 amino acids long. The CDR3 bases are TGTGCCAGCACCATCGACGGGGATTACACCGGGGAGCTGTTTTTT. Its translation is CASTIDGDYTGELFF.

Ten or more counts support this clonotype. Little can be read into the size of this beta chain, an off-target read in a library designed for alpha chains. The rearrangement links TRBV20-1 to TRBJ2-3; 10 bases align to TRBD2. Germline CDR1 is DFQATT and CDR2 is SNEGSKA (reference sequence). The CDR3 covers 17 residues. V shed 3 bases, J shed 3 bases, and the junction held 12 bases outside the gene matches. The CDR3 DNA reads TGCAGTGCTAGTCCGGGGAGGGGAGCGGGAGGGACAGATACGCAGTATTTT. Protein product: CSASPGRGAGGTDTQYF.

By share, this clonotype ranks as medium-sized. The library was designed around alpha chains, so this beta chain is a stray read whose abundance carries little weight. The CDR3 is CASSVAWADYEQYF. The CDR3 nucleotides read TGTGCCAGCAGCGTAGCTTGGGCGGATTACGAGCAGTACTTC. This chain links TRBV9 with TRBJ2-7; D gene ambiguous. This CDR3 spans 14 amino acids. V was cut by 0 bases and J by 4 bases, with 11 bases left in between. The germline V gene encodes CDR1 SGDLS and CDR2 YYNGEE.

There are many counts of this clonotype. This beta chain appears as a stray read in a library generated for alpha chains; its size is not informative. This sequence joins TRBV2 and TRBJ1-1, with 8 positions matching TRBD1. The CDR3 contains 14 residues. In germline, CDR1 is SNHLY, CDR2 FYNNEI. After removal of 6 bases from V and 0 bases from J, the junction contained 3 bases not matched to a gene. The CDR3 spells CASRADRVNTEAFF. The DNA of the CDR3 is TGTGCCAGCAGGGCGGACAGGGTGAACACTGAAGCTTTCTTT.

By proportion, this clonotype is medium-sized. Because the library targeted alpha chains, this beta chain is an off-target read whose size means little. The chain has TRBV27 and TRBJ2-5; D is unresolved. Trimming shortened V by 6 bases and J by 5 bases, and 13 bases separated the two germline ends. Germline CDR1 and CDR2: MNHEY and SMNVEV (reference sequence). This CDR3 contains 13 residues. DNA for the CDR3: TGTGCCAGCAGCCTTTCAGTTAGGGAGACCCAGTACTTC. It translates to CASSLSVRETQYF.

Within the sample, this clonotype is medium-sized. This beta chain is an unintended read in a library built for alpha chains; its size means little. The CDR3 spells CASSMDRATDTQYF. CDR3 nucleotides: TGCGCCAGCAGCATGGACAGGGCCACAGATACGCAGTATTTT. V usage is TRBV5-1 and J usage is TRBJ2-3; 8 bases map to TRBD1. The V gene's germline CDR1 is SGHRS and CDR2 YFSETQ. This CDR3 comprises 14 residues. V shed 4 bases and J 2 bases; nucleotides not matched to a gene: 3.

For this clonotype: Because this beta chain is a stray read in a library intended to capture alpha chains, its abundance should not be given much weight. The chain links TRBV5-8 to TRBJ1-6, with 8 bases fitting TRBD1. The trim removed 0 bases at V and 10 bases at J, leaving 3 bases unmatched. Germline CDR1 reads SGHTS; CDR2 reads YDEGEE. The CDR3 has 14 residues. CDR3 DNA sequence: TGTGCCAGCAGCTTGGGGACAGGGTCCTCACCCCTCCACTTT. This translates into CASSLGTGSSPLHF.

At least ten counts were recorded for this clonotype. This beta chain lies outside the target of a library built for alpha chains; its clone size means little. The rearrangement joins TRBV20-1 to TRBJ2-7; D is uncertain. The V end was cut by 0 bases, the J end by 1 base, with 13 bases between. Per germline, CDR1 DFQATT and CDR2 SNEGSKA (reference sequence). This CDR3 is built from 15 residues. The CDR3 DNA follows: TGCAGTGCTAGAGACACCGTCGTGGGATCCTACGAGCAGTACTTC. Translating it yields CSARDTVVGSYEQYF.

In this sample, this clonotype turned up many times. This beta chain represents an off-target read in a library built for alpha chains; its size is of limited meaning. V gene TRBV6-5 combines with J gene TRBJ1-2, with unresolved D. Looked up from germline, CDR1 is MNHEY and CDR2 is SVGAGI. V was cut by 5 bases and J by 2 bases, with 12 bases left in between. CDR3 size: 14 residues. CDR3 nucleotides: TGTGCCAGCAGTACCCTTGCCGGAAACTATGGCTACACCTTC. Its protein is CASSTLAGNYGYTF.

This clonotype qualifies as medium-sized. Little can be read into the size of this beta chain, an off-target read in a library designed for alpha chains. This chain uses TRBV5-1 with TRBJ1-5, with D possibly matching TRBD1 (5 bases). Germline CDR1 and CDR2: SGHRS and YFSETQ. Trimming left V 5 bases short and J 3 bases short, with 12 bases between. This CDR3 has 14 amino acids. The CDR3 DNA reads TGCGCCAGCAGTCCCGACAGCACCAATCAGCCCCAGCATTTT. Encoded protein: CASSPDSTNQPQHF.

This clonotype occurred many times. The library was designed around alpha chains, so this beta chain is a stray read whose abundance carries little weight. The chain employs TRBV20-1 and TRBJ2-2; 9 positions match TRBD2. The CDR3 covers 15 residues. Germline-derived CDR1 and CDR2 are DFQATT and SNEGSKA (reference sequence). The V and J ends lost 3 bases and 1 base, in that order; junction bases with no gene match: 3. The CDR3 DNA reads TGCAGTGCTAGGATAGCGGGGGTGAACACCGGGGAGCTGTTTTTT. It specifies CSARIAGVNTGELFF.

In this sample, this clonotype turned up many times. Because the library targeted alpha chains, this beta chain is an off-target read whose size means little. V and J are TRBV9 and TRBJ1-5, with D unclear. The CDR3 sequence is 14 residues long. V gave up 3 bases and J gave up 0 bases, with 7 bases separating them. Germline loops: CDR1 SGDLS, CDR2 YYNGEE. The CDR3 here is CASSAGGSNQPQHF. The CDR3 DNA reads TGTGCCAGCAGCGCAGGAGGTAGCAATCAGCCCCAGCATTTT.

This clonotype qualifies as medium-sized. This beta chain came through as a stray read in a library set up for alpha chains, and its size says little. V gene TRBV28 combines with J gene TRBJ2-1; D is possibly TRBD1 (5 bases). The germline CDR1 and CDR2 sequences are MDHEN and SYDVKM. V lost 1 base and J lost 15, with 19 bases in between. The CDR3 runs 14 residues. CDR3: CASSLLQGSQNRFF. The CDR3 DNA is TGTGCCAGCAGTTTATTGCAGGGATCCCAAAACCGGTTCTTC.

This clonotype occurred many times. Since the library was made to target alpha chains, this beta chain is a stray read and its abundance is not meaningful. The chain recombines TRBV5-1 with TRBJ2-5; D remains ambiguous. Trimming removed 0 bases from V and 2 bases from J, with 8 bases in between. Per the germline V gene, CDR1 is SGHRS and CDR2 is YFSETQ. This CDR3 has 14 amino acids. CDR3 bases: TGCGCCAGCAGCTTGGTACCCGATCAAGAGACCCAGTACTTC. This codes for CASSLVPDQETQYF.

This clonotype qualifies as medium-sized. Since it is a stray read in a library aimed at alpha chains, this beta chain has a size that is not meaningful. The CDR3 loop reads CATRSGVMGTQYF. The CDR3 coding sequence is TGTGCCACCCGTAGCGGGGTGATGGGGACCCAGTACTTC. The chain joins TRBV7-9 to TRBJ2-5, with 8 bases fitting TRBD2. V shed 10 bases, J shed 7 bases, and the junction held 11 bases outside the gene matches. The CDR3 spans 13 residues. Germline loops: CDR1 SEHNR, CDR2 FQNEAQ (reference sequence).

This clonotype was seen ten or more times. This beta chain is off target for a library built for alpha chains, so its abundance means little. V gene TRBV11-2 combines with J gene TRBJ2-2, with D unclear. The CDR3 loop spans 13 amino acids. Trimming took 4 bases from V and 4 from J, leaving 7 bases between them. The germline gives CDR1 SGHAT, CDR2 FQNNGV. CDR3: CASSSDVTGELFF. DNA for the CDR3: TGTGCCAGCAGCTCTGACGTCACCGGGGAGCTGTTTTTT. The full variable domain, rest sourced from reference TRBV11-2 and TRBJ2-2, is EAGVAQSPRYKIIEKRQSVAFWCNPISGHATLYWYQQILGQGPKLLIQFQNNGVVDDSQLPKDRFSAERLKGVDSTLKIQPAKLEDSAVYLCASSSDVTGELFFGEGSRLTVL.

There are many counts of this clonotype. This beta chain turned up in a library designed for alpha chains; as an off-target read, its abundance says little. The chain carries TRBV20-1 and TRBJ2-1, with D perhaps given as TRBD1 or TRBD2 (5 bases each). V was shortened by 3 bases and J by 6 bases, with 15 bases between the two germline ends. Per germline, CDR1 DFQATT and CDR2 SNEGSKA (reference sequence). The CDR3 runs to 14 residues. CDR3 nucleotides: TGCAGTGCTAGGTTTGGGGGATCTGGCAATGAGCAGTTCTTC. This gives the protein CSARFGGSGNEQFF.

The sample holds many counts of this clonotype. As an off-target read in a library built for alpha chains, this beta chain has a frequency of little significance. This chain connects TRBV12-3 or TRBV12-4 to TRBJ2-7; D may be TRBD1 (6 bases). Trimming took 1 base from V and 10 from J, leaving 26 bases between them. This CDR3 has 17 residues. As DNA, the CDR3 is TGTGCCAGCAGTTTAGAGACGACAGGACTCCTGAAGGCGAGCCAGTACTTC. As protein: CASSLETTGLLKASQYF.

This clonotype was counted at least ten times. This beta chain appears as a stray read in a library generated for alpha chains; its size is not informative. The chain combines TRBV18 with TRBJ1-5, with D unclear. This CDR3 spans 16 amino acids. CDR1 and CDR2 (germline): KGHSH, LQKENI. Deletions cut 3 bases from V and 2 bases from J, with 14 bases between. CDR3 coding DNA: TGTGCCAGCTCACCCCGGAGGGTGCTAGGCAATCAGCCCCAGCATTTT. This codes for CASSPRRVLGNQPQHF.

In its sample, this clonotype was seen many times. This beta chain is an off-target read within a library intended for alpha chains, so its frequency means little. This sequence joins TRBV7-2 and TRBJ2-3, with a weak D call TRBD1 (6 bases). The V gene's germline CDR1 is SGHTA and CDR2 FQGNSA. This CDR3 contains 14 residues. The V gene lost 5 bases and the J gene lost 3 bases, with 12 bases spanning the gap. CDR3 sequence: CASSVVTGTDTQYF. DNA for the CDR3: TGTGCCAGCAGCGTGGTAACAGGGACAGATACGCAGTATTTT.

This clonotype was recorded many times. Since the library was made to target alpha chains, this beta chain is a stray read and its abundance is not meaningful. J is TRBJ1-1 and V is TRBV2; tentatively, D is TRBD1 (6 bases). Germline values: CDR1 SNHLY, CDR2 FYNNEI. This CDR3 region has 15 residues. V lost 0 bases, J lost 9 bases, and 17 bases lay in between. CDR3 in amino acids: CASSEAGWGAGKAFF. Here the CDR3 DNA reads TGTGCCAGCAGTGAAGCTGGATGGGGGGCGGGGAAAGCTTTCTTT.

At least ten counts were recorded for this clonotype. The size of this beta chain means little, since it is a stray read in a library made for alpha chains. V usage is TRBV27 and J usage is TRBJ1-2; 9 nucleotides align to TRBD1. The CDR3 has 17 amino acids. Germline V gene sequence: CDR1 MNHEY, CDR2 SMNVEV (reference sequence). The J segment lost 2 bases and the V segment lost 4 bases, leaving 11 bases of the junction unmatched. Written as DNA, the CDR3 is TGTGCCAGCAGTTCCTTAGGCCGACAGGGGGGCAACTATGGCTACACCTTC. It yields the protein CASSSLGRQGGNYGYTF.

There are many counts of this clonotype. This beta chain represents an off-target read in a library built for alpha chains; its size is of limited meaning. The gene calls are TRBV20-1 and TRBJ2-1; a possible D gene is TRBD2 (6 bases). Germline V gene data show CDR1 as DFQATT and CDR2 as SNEGSKA (reference sequence). Between the trimmed V and J ends, which lost 0 bases and 4 bases, there was a span of 13 bases. The CDR3 is 15 amino acids. The DNA of the CDR3 is TGCAGTGCTAGAGATGGGGTCCGGGAGTACAATGAGCAGTTCTTC. The encoded protein is CSARDGVREYNEQFF.

By share, this clonotype ranks as medium-sized (0.01 to 0.1%). A library prepared for alpha chains yielded this beta chain as an off-target read; its size is of little meaning. The chain joins TRBV27 to TRBJ2-1; D unresolved. Trimming took off 4 bases at V and 4 bases at J, with 14 bases between the two ends. This CDR3 is built from 15 residues. Germline CDR1 and CDR2: MNHEY and SMNVEV (reference sequence). The DNA of the CDR3 is TGTGCCAGCAGTTCCCCGCTCGATACTTACAATGAGCAGTTCTTC. Protein: CASSSPLDTYNEQFF.

This clonotype was detected ten times or more. This beta chain slipped into a library made for alpha chains as a stray read, so its size is not meaningful. Here the CDR3 DNA reads TGTGCCATCAGTGAAGGAGGGGCCGCCGGGGAGCTGTTTTTT. Translation gives CAISEGGAAGELFF. This rearrangement joins TRBV10-3 to TRBJ2-2; TRBD2 might be the D (6 bases). The germline gives CDR1 ENHRY, CDR2 SYGVKD. Trimming removed 3 bases at V and 6 bases at J, with 11 bases between. This CDR3 is built from 14 residues.

This clonotype was counted many times. Found in a library prepared for alpha chains, this beta chain is an off-target read, and its abundance has little meaning. This chain joins TRBV11-2 and TRBJ1-1; D unresolved. The CDR3 contains 12 residues. The V gene's germline CDR1 is SGHAT and CDR2 FQNNGV. V lost 2 bases and J 8 bases, leaving 9 bases between the germline ends. The CDR3 bases are TGTGCCAGCAGCTTATCGGGGTCCGAAGCTTTCTTT. Its protein product is CASSLSGSEAFF.

By share, this clonotype ranks as medium-sized. Because this beta chain is a stray read in a library intended to capture alpha chains, its abundance should not be given much weight. This sequence joins TRBV5-1 and TRBJ1-2, with 8 bases identical to TRBD1. This CDR3 contains 14 residues. Germline-derived CDR1 and CDR2 are SGHRS and YFSETQ. The J segment lost 3 bases and the V segment lost 5 bases, leaving 6 bases of the junction unmatched. The CDR3 DNA is TGCGCCAGCAGAAATTCGGGACAGGACTATGGCTACACCTTC. This encodes CASRNSGQDYGYTF.

Judged by abundance, this clonotype is medium-sized. The library was designed around alpha chains, so this beta chain is a stray read whose abundance carries little weight. The CDR3 loop reads CASSKRASSTDTQYF. CDR3 bases: TGTGCCAGCAGCAAAAGGGCCTCTAGCACAGATACGCAGTATTTT. V and J are TRBV7-2 and TRBJ2-3; D uncertain. Trimming took off 5 bases at V and 0 bases at J, with 12 bases between the two ends. The germline V gene encodes CDR1 SGHTA and CDR2 FQGNSA. The CDR3 has 15 residues. Variable domain in full (rest from reference TRBV7-2 and TRBJ2-3): GAGVSQSPSNKVTEKGKDVELRCDPISGHTALYWYRQSLGQGLEFLIYFQGNSAPDKSGLPSDRFSAERTGGSVSTLTIQRTQQEDSAVYLCASSKRASSTDTQYFGPGTRLTVL.

This clonotype is deemed medium-sized (0.01 to 0.1%). This beta chain lies outside the target of a library built for alpha chains; its clone size means little. This chain uses TRBV28 with TRBJ1-5, with 7 bases fitting TRBD1. Germline V CDR1 and CDR2: MDHEN, SYDVKM. V trimming: 6 bases; J trimming: 3 bases; junction bases outside the gene matches: 11. The CDR3 loop spans 16 amino acids. The CDR3 loop reads CASRHIRQGANQPQHF. The CDR3 nucleotides are TGTGCCAGCAGGCACATTAGACAGGGTGCCAATCAGCCCCAGCATTTT.